These 5 T cell receptor beta chains came from one sample sequenced in a study of T cell clonality in common variable immunodeficiency. Sequencing used immunoSEQ multiplex PCR; TCRdb keeps in-frame clones, though not all of them. Altogether over 30,000 clones were found in the sample, and no singletons occur. Findings and caveats of the study: Fewer deletions and N-nucleotide insertions were reportedly seen in common variable immunodeficiency TCR beta sequences.

No antigen has been assigned to these receptors. Source material: peripheral blood mononuclear cells. These receptors were obtained from a human donor with common variable immunodeficiency.

This clone was seen a handful of times. The read comes to an end 3 residues before the CDR3 does, leaving the germline J gene to fill in the end. The J gene is TRBJ2-3, the V gene TRBV18; 8 positions match TRBD1. The CDR3 runs to 16 residues. Germline V gene sequence: CDR1 KGHSH, CDR2 LQKENI. V lost 3 bases and J lost 3; bases outside the gene matches: 8. The CDR3 spells CASSPGRQGRTDTQYF. The covered CDR3 bases are TGTGCCAGCTCACCTGGCCGACAGGGGCGAACAGATACG.

In regard to this clone: The read ends 3 residues shy of where the CDR3 ends; the end is completed using the germline J gene. The chain has TRBV11-2 and TRBJ2-1, with 13 bases lining up with TRBD2. CDR1 SGHAT and CDR2 FQNNGV come from the germline V gene. V dropped 5 bases and J dropped 6; count of bases not matched to a gene: 1. The CDR3 is 14 residues long. CDR3 region: CASSRTSGSNEQFF. Partial CDR3 DNA: TGTGCCAGCAGCCGGACTAGCGGGAGCAATGAG. Based on the CDR3 plus reference TRBV11-2 and TRBJ2-1, the full variable domain is EAGVAQSPRYKIIEKRQSVAFWCNPISGHATLYWYQQILGQGPKLLIQFQNNGVVDDSQLPKDRFSAERLKGVDSTLKIQPAKLEDSAVYLCASSRTSGSNEQFFGPGTRLTVL.

This clone has more than one count but fewer than ten. The read ends 3 residues before the CDR3 terminus; that terminus is restored from the germline J gene. The gene calls are TRBV2 and TRBJ2-5, with a possible D match to TRBD1 (5 bases). Trimming shortened V by 4 bases and J by 5 bases, and 14 bases separated the two germline ends. CDR1 and CDR2 from the germline V gene are SNHLY and FYNNEI. The CDR3 is made up of 14 amino acids. The CDR3 sequence: CASSAGYVRETQYF. Incomplete CDR3 DNA: TGTGCCAGCAGTGCAGGGTACGTTCGGGAGACC.

This clone was recorded a few times. The read terminates 3 residues before the CDR3 end, so the remaining end is supplied by the germline J gene. The chain carries TRBV7-6 and TRBJ2-7; a weak D match, TRBD1 (6 bases). V lost 0 bases and J lost 0, with 9 bases in between. CDR3 length equals 15 residues. The V gene's germline CDR1 is SGHVS and CDR2 FNYEAQ. CDR3 sequence: CASSLADRSSYEQYF. CDR3 DNA (partial): TGTGCCAGCAGCTTAGCGGACAGAAGCTCCTACGAG.

As for this clone: The sequenced fragment ends 3 residues before the CDR3 boundary, so the rest is inferred from the germline J gene. This rearrangement joins TRBV11-2 to TRBJ2-3; the match to TRBD1 covers 7 bases. The CDR3 is made up of 15 amino acids. CDR1 SGHAT and CDR2 FQNNGV come from the germline V gene. After removal of 5 bases from V and 3 bases from J, the junction contained 8 bases not matched to a gene. This chain's CDR3 is CASSIQGSWTDTQYF. Partial CDR3 DNA: TGTGCCAGCAGCATACAGGGGAGTTGGACAGATACG.